One TCR beta chain is described in this entry. The antigen is undetermined. The assay was immunoSEQ multiplex PCR, and TCRdb's table has in-frame clones only and misses some. The sample has 77,000 or so clones, 78% seen once; the top ten hold roughly a tenth. This sample is part of a study of vaccination effects on CD4 cells after COVID-19. About the research overall: All participants had two doses of either the BNT162b2 or mRNA-1273 vaccine. Study-wide results and caveats: Late post-vaccination samples showed marked contraction of infection- and vaccine-induced clones.

Peptide-pool stimulation followed by sequencing identified expanded antigen-specific CD4+ clonotypes in the ViraFEST assay. CD4+ T cell isolation took place after 10 days of culture. People in the vaccine group had not been infected with SARS-CoV-2 before, and their nucleocapsid antibodies were negative. A density of about 1.8 million PBMC per well was used; these cells were cultured with roughly 10 IU/ml IL-2 and around 10 ug/ml peptides. Trimming stripped 6 bases from V and 0 bases from J, with 13 bases between. CDR1 and CDR2 from the germline V gene are SGHRS and YFSETQ. CDR3 size: 15 residues. The specimen comprised CD4+ T cells from PBMCs cultured with SARS-CoV-2 spike peptides, sampled before COVID-19 vaccination. This rearrangement joins TRBV5-1 to TRBJ2-1, with D possibly called TRBD1 or TRBD2 (5 bases each). This receptor was taken from a human donor who received a COVID-19 vaccine. This CDR3 reads CASTPRGGSYNEQFF. The DNA of the CDR3 is TGCGCCAGCACCCCTCGTGGGGGCTCCTACAATGAGCAGTTCTTC.